Following are 3 T cell receptor beta chains from one sample sequenced in a study of early T cells in non-severe SARS-CoV-2 infection. TCRdb reanalysed the 5' RACE reads using MiXCR and keeps one entry per CDR3 protein. This table holds about 56,000 distinct CDR3 sequences, around 15% found once. Source: whole blood, taken at baseline. These receptors were taken from an adult who was a healthcare worker with PCR-confirmed SARS-CoV-2 infection or an uninfected control (not recorded which).

The rearrangement links TRBV11-2 to TRBJ2-1; a weak D match, TRBD2 (5 bases). Germline CDR1 is SGHAT and CDR2 is FQNNGV. V lost 2 bases, J lost 3 bases, and 8 bases lay in between. The CDR3 is 14 residues long. CDR3 protein: CASSLTAGYNEQFF. CDR3 in DNA: TGTGCCAGCAGCTTAACGGCGGGCTACAATGAGCAGTTCTTC.

At least ten counts were recorded for this clonotype. The chain carries TRBV10-3 and TRBJ2-3; 13 nucleotides match TRBD2. CDR1 ENHRY and CDR2 SYGVKD come from the germline V gene. This CDR3 is 18 amino acids long. The junction had 12 bases not matched to a gene; V was cut back by 5 bases and J by 4 bases. The CDR3 sequence: CAISTGTSGTKRPDTQYF. CDR3 bases: TGTGCCATCAGTACCGGGACTAGCGGGACCAAAAGACCAGATACGCAGTATTTT.

This clonotype has just a few counts. The chain recombines TRBV19 with TRBJ2-7, with TRBD1 matching 7 bases. Germline CDR1 reads LNHDA; CDR2 reads SQIVND (reference sequence). The CDR3 covers 15 residues. V lost 3 bases to trimming and J lost 1 base; unmatched junction nucleotides: 6. The CDR3 region is CASSIGTAISYEQYF. The CDR3 DNA follows: TGTGCCAGTAGTATCGGGACAGCTATTTCCTACGAGCAGTACTTC. Together with reference TRBV19 and TRBJ2-7, the CDR3 gives the full variable domain: DGGITQSPKYLFRKEGQNVTLSCEQNLNHDAMYWYRQDPGQGLRLIYYSQIVNDFQKGDIAEGYSVSREKKESFPLTVTSAQKNPTAFYLCASSIGTAISYEQYFGPGTRLTVT.